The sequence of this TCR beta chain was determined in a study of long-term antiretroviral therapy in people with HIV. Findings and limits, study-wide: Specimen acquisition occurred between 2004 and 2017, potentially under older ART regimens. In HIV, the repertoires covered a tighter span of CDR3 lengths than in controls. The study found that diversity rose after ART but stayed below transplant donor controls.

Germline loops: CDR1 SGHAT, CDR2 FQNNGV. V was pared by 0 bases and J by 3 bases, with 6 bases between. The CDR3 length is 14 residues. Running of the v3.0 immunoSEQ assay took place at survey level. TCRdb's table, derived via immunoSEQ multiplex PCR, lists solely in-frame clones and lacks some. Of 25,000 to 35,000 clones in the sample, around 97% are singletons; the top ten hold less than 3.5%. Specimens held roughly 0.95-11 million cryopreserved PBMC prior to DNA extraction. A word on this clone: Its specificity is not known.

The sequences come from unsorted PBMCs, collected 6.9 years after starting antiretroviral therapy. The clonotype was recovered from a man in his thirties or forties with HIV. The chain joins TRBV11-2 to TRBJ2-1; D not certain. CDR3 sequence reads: CASSLEDHYNEQFF. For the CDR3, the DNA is TGTGCCAGCAGCTTAGAAGACCACTACAATGAGCAGTTCTTC.